The 15 T cell receptor beta chains in this list originate from one sample, sequenced in a study of CXCR3-negative and CXCR3-positive naive CD8 T cells. UMI labels and 5' RACE were used to prepare the TRB cDNA libraries. TCRdb reanalyzed the 5' RACE reads, giving one entry per CDR3 protein sequence and no DNA. The table for this sample gives roughly 100,000 distinct CDR3 sequences. What was sequenced was naive CXCR3- CD8+ T cells from blood. Specified subset: CD45RO-CCR7+CD27+CD95- naive CD8+ T cells lacking CXCR3 (TNR3-). These TCRs come from a human donor in good health. Some clones in this sample may be carry-over from other donors' samples.

J is TRBJ1-3 and V is TRBV28; the TRBD1 assignment by TCRdb is unverifiable without DNA. Per the germline V gene, CDR1 is MDHEN and CDR2 is SYDVKM. The CDR3 runs 17 residues. CDR3 loop: CASTRDSHTFSGNTIYF.

The chain recombines TRBV20-1 with TRBJ1-2; TCRdb indicates TRBD1, and absent DNA this call remains unverified. The germline gives CDR1 DFQATT, CDR2 SNEGSKA (reference sequence). The CDR3 spans 17 residues. This CDR3 is CSARPTAFVHLDYGYTF.

This chain links TRBV5-1 with TRBJ2-1; TCRdb's D gene call, TRBD2, goes unchecked for lack of DNA. The germline gives CDR1 SGHRS, CDR2 YFSETQ. CDR3 size: 16 residues. The CDR3 loop reads CASSGTSGGPYNEQFF. Using reference TRBV5-1 and TRBJ2-1 for the parts outside the CDR3, the full variable domain is KAGVTQTPRYLIKTRGQQVTLSCSPISGHRSVSWYQQTPGQGLQFLFEYFSETQRNKGNFPGRFSGRQFSNSRSEMNVSTLELGDSALYLCASSGTSGGPYNEQFFGPGTRLTVL.

The chain uses TRBV19 and TRBJ1-2; TCRdb lists TRBD1, though no DNA is available to test this call. CDR3 length: 14 residues. Germline lookup yields CDR1 LNHDA and CDR2 SQIVND (reference sequence). The CDR3 protein is CASSPQGSLDGYTF.

The V and J genes are TRBV29-1 and TRBJ2-3; TCRdb's assignment of TRBD2 cannot be checked, as there is no DNA. The CDR3 is 14 residues long. From germline, CDR1 is SQVTM and CDR2 ANQGSEA. The CDR3 sequence is CSVEGLAGADTQYF.

The chain carries TRBV29-1 and TRBJ2-7; no DNA is available, so the TRBD1 call from TCRdb remains unchecked. The CDR3 covers 13 residues. Germline V CDR1 and CDR2: SQVTM, ANQGSEA. Here the CDR3 reads CSVVPRGVYEQYF.

The gene calls are TRBV20-1 and TRBJ2-4; there is no DNA to check the TCRdb D call of TRBD1. Germline CDR1 is DFQATT and CDR2 is SNEGSKA (reference sequence). This CDR3 contains 16 residues. Here the CDR3 reads CSARVQTGVSKNIQYF.

The chain carries TRBV7-2 and TRBJ2-1; TCRdb's D call of TRBD1 is untestable without DNA. The CDR3 is made up of 16 amino acids. Germline assignment: CDR1 SGHTA and CDR2 FQGNSA. CDR3 region: CASSFYYSALLTEQFF.

The rearrangement uses TRBV6-5 and TRBJ1-1; TCRdb calls TRBD1, which cannot be checked without DNA. Germline CDR1 reads MNHEY; CDR2 reads SVGAGI. The length of the CDR3 is 13 residues. This CDR3 reads CASKEARGTEAFF.

The rearrangement joins TRBV12-3 or TRBV12-4 to TRBJ1-1. The CDR3 is made up of 12 amino acids. CDR3 in amino acids: CASSPGLTEAFF.

The chain has TRBV7-9 and TRBJ2-1. Germline V gene data show CDR1 as SEHNR and CDR2 as FQNEAQ (reference sequence). The CDR3 runs to 15 residues. The CDR3 region is CASSLSGSVNNEQFF. Full variable domain (outside the CDR3, taken from reference TRBV7-9 and TRBJ2-1): DTGVSQNPRHKITKRGQNVTFRCDPISEHNRLYWYRQTLGQGPEFLTYFQNEAQLEKSRLLSDRFSAERPKGSFSTLEIQRTEQGDSAMYLCASSLSGSVNNEQFFGPGTRLTVL.

The chain uses TRBV10-1 and TRBJ2-1; the D call from TCRdb, TRBD2, cannot be confirmed without DNA. Per the germline V gene, CDR1 is WNHNN and CDR2 is SYGVQD (reference sequence). This CDR3 has 13 amino acids. The CDR3: CASSVGTSGEQFF.

The rearrangement joins TRBV27 to TRBJ2-7; TCRdb lists TRBD1, though no DNA is available to test this call. The CDR3 consists of 13 residues. The V gene's germline CDR1 is MNHEY and CDR2 SMNVEV (reference sequence). The CDR3 loop is CASARDTAYEQYF.

The CDR3 sequence is CASSFSEGGMDLNYEQYF. The chain links TRBV12-3 or TRBV12-4 to TRBJ2-7; TCRdb calls TRBD2, which cannot be checked without DNA. This CDR3 comprises 18 residues.

This chain joins TRBV27 and TRBJ2-7; TCRdb outputs TRBD2, but without DNA this stays unchecked. The CDR3 runs 16 residues. Germline V gives CDR1 MNHEY, CDR2 SMNVEV (reference sequence). CDR3 amino acids: CASRRGFSGRIHEQYF.